This T cell receptor beta chain is from a study of low-dose radiotherapy and immunotherapy resistance in tumors. Across the whole study: Cohort 1 got 0.5 Gy per fraction every 2 weeks, 6.5 Gy in total.

This clonotype came up many times. Stated time point: before trial treatment. TRAV- and TRBV-specific primers primed first-strand cDNA, covering alpha and beta chains. For amplifying TCRs, the PCR ran for around 20 cycles with Phusion, which was used together with a constant-region primer and the adapter on the V primers. In TCRdb, the reads were re-called with MiXCR into one record per CDR3 protein. The sample lists roughly 54,000 distinct CDR3 sequences; roughly 24% were seen once. This receptor was identified in a male donor with prostate cancer. Sequencing used PBMCs, obtained before treatment.

The CDR3 region is CASSPRSGLAGVSGTQYF. As DNA, the CDR3 is TGTGCCAGCAGCCCTCGTTCGGGACTAGCGGGAGTCAGCGGGACCCAGTACTTC. This sequence joins TRBV14 and TRBJ2-5; 14 bases are a match to TRBD2. CDR3 length equals 18 residues. The V gene's germline CDR1 is SGHDN and CDR2 FVKESK. V shed 4 bases, J shed 7 bases, and the junction held 14 bases outside the gene matches.